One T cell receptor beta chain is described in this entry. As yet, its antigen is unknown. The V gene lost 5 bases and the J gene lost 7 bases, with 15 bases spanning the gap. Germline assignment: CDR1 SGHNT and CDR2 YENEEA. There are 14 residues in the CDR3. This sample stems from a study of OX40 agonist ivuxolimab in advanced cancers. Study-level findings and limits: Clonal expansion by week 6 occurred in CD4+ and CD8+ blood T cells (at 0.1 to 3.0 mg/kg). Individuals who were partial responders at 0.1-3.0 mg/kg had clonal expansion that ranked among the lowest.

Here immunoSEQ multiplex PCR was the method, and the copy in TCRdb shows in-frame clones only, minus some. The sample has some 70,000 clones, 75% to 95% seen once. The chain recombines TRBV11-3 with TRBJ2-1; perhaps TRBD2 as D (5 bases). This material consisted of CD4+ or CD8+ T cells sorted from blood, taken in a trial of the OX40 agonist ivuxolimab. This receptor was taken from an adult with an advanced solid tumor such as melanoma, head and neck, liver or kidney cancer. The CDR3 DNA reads TGTGCCAGCAGCGCACATCCACTAGTGAATGAGCAGTTCTTC. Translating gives CASSAHPLVNEQFF.